The source of this T cell receptor (beta chain) is a study of T cells in narcolepsy. Findings and caveats of the study: Autoreactive clonotypes reportedly recurred in blood of same and different patients, not controls. Same-patient CSF and blood CD4+ T cell clonotypes included HCRT-specific and TRIB2-specific autoreactive ones. In some patient and control memory CD4+ samples, autoreactive clones were absent.

Measured with immunoSEQ multiplex PCR; TCRdb has only the in-frame clones, and not every one. The sample yields about 32,000 clones, about 76% seen once. Trimming at V came to 7 bases and at J to 11 bases, leaving 12 bases not matched to a gene. Germline values: CDR1 MNHEY, CDR2 SMNVEV (reference sequence). The CDR3 is made up of 13 amino acids. This clone was counted a single time. Its target is not known. What was sequenced was CD45RA- memory CD4+ T cells from PBMCs. The rearrangement links TRBV27 to TRBJ2-7, with 9 bases lining up with TRBD2. The TCR sequence derives from a human donor with narcolepsy. The CDR3 protein is CASTSWPSGKKYF. The CDR3 bases are TGTGCCAGCACCTCATGGCCTAGCGGGAAGAAGTACTTC.